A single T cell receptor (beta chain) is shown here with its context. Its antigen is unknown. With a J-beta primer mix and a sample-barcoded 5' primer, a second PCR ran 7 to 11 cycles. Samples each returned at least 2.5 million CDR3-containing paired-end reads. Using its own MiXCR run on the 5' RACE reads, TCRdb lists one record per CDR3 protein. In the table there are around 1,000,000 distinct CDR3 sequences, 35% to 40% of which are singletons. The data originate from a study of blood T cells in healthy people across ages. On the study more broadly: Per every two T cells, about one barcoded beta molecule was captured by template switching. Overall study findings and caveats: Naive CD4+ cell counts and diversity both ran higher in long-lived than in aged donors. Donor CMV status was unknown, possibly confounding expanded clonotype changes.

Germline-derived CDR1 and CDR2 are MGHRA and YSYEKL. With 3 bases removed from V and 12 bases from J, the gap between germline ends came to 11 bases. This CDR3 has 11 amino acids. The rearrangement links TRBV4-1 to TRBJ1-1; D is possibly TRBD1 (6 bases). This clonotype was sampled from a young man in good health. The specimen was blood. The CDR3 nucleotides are TGCGCCAGCAGCCACCATGGGACACCTTTCTTT. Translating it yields CASSHHGTPFF.